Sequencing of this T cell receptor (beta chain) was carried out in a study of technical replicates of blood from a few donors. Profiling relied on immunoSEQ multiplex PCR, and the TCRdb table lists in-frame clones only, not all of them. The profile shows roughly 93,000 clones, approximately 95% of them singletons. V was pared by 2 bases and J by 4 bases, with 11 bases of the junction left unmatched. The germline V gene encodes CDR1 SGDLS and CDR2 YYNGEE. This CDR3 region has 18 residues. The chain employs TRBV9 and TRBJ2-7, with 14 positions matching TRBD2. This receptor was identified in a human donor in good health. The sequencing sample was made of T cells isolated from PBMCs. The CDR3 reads CASSVPGTSGGKWYEQYF. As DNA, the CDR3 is TGTGCCAGCAGCGTCCCCGGGACTAGCGGGGGAAAATGGTACGAGCAGTACTTC.